Listed below are T cell receptor beta chains from one sample, sequenced in a study of naive and memory T cell subsets. One entry per CDR3 protein results from TCRdb running MiXCR on the UMI-ligation and nested PCR reads. The data hold 120,000 to 150,000 distinct CDR3 sequences, with about a sixth observed a single time. The sequenced sample consisted of naive CD4+ T cells from blood. The receptor source for this set is a human donor in good health. Both conserved end residues are part of each CDR3.

>TRBV5-4|15|TRBJ2-3
CASSSPRTSTDTQYF
>TRBV5-4|13|TRBJ1-2
CASSSFLQEGYTF
>TRBV20-1|11|TRBJ2-4
CSGGAKNIQYF
>TRBV25-1|13|TRBJ2-7
CASTGGGGSEQYF
>TRBV7-9|12|TRBJ1-1
CASSLRQDEAFF
>TRBV29-1|14|TRBJ2-1
CSVAVGISYNEQFF
>TRBV28|14|TRBJ2-1
CASSTGQGMHEQFF
>TRBV7-9|16|TRBJ2-6
CASSPPGLSGANVLTF
>TRBV30|10|TRBJ2-1
CAWSRAEQFF
>TRBV6-2/TRBV6-3|17|TRBJ2-3
CASSYSTDRASTDTQYF
>TRBV3-1|15|TRBJ2-7
CASSQTPGGSYEQYF
>TRBV12-3/TRBV12-4|13|TRBJ2-1
CASSFRAYNEQFF
>TRBV29-1|13|TRBJ1-2
CSVASTVLNGYTF
>TRBV6-5|15|TRBJ1-5
CASSYSSQLNQPQHF
>TRBV7-9|16|TRBJ2-2
CASSYLRTANTGELFF
>TRBV7-2|12|TRBJ1-1
CASSFAGGRAFF
>TRBV4-2|14|TRBJ2-2
CASSQARGGGELFF
>TRBV5-1|13|TRBJ2-7
CASSLDAYYEQYF
>TRBV4-3|15|TRBJ1-6
CASSDRDRHNSPLHF
>TRBV5-1|15|TRBJ2-7
CASSLDLAATYEQYF
>TRBV2|16|TRBJ2-1
CASRGFSGKDYNEQFF
>TRBV9|15|TRBJ2-1
CASSVATETLSEQFF
>TRBV10-3|12|TRBJ2-2
CAISDGIGELFF
>TRBV29-1|12|TRBJ2-3
CSTPREADTQYF
>TRBV5-5|14|TRBJ1-3
CASSLLGPGNTIYF
>TRBV27|13|TRBJ2-7
CASSPDRAAEQYF
>TRBV7-9|16|TRBJ2-3
CASSPPGLAVTDTQYF
>TRBV28|14|TRBJ1-2
CASGQGSWSYGYTF
>TRBV20-1|13|TRBJ1-5
CSALGQGTQPQHF
>TRBV27|13|TRBJ2-7
CASRSSLPNEQYF
>TRBV30|15|TRBJ1-5
CALRQGTGESQPQHF
>TRBV20-1|16|TRBJ2-5
CSARDTGDWYQETQYF
>TRBV6-5|15|TRBJ2-7
CASSYSFGTSYEQYF
>TRBV7-2|17|TRBJ2-3
CASSSDKTSGSLDTQYF
>TRBV6-5|18|TRBJ2-3
CASTNLAGGFQGPDTQYF
>TRBV4-3|16|TRBJ2-3
CASSQDLGSGVDTQYF
>TRBV11-2|15|TRBJ2-6
CASSPYRGQSNVLTF
>TRBV29-1|12|TRBJ2-2
CSVVWVPGELFF
>TRBV24-1|15|TRBJ2-3
CATSDVAYSTDTQYF
>TRBV7-9|16|TRBJ2-1
CASSFSTSGVHNEQFF
>TRBV7-2|17|TRBJ2-7
CASSLVPGLAGNYEQYF
>TRBV4-1|17|TRBJ2-7
CASSQDSLDQGGYEQYF
>TRBV7-9|14|TRBJ2-3
CASSLLDTSGNHYF
>TRBV5-1|15|TRBJ2-7
CASSLSMGSLYEQYF
>TRBV24-1|14|TRBJ2-2
CATSAHSQSGELFF
>TRBV12-3/TRBV12-4|14|TRBJ2-7
CASSLSWSPGEQYF
>TRBV28|18|TRBJ2-7
CASRAPGLAGGPSYEQYF
>TRBV21-1|16|TRBJ2-1
CASSKFEDREYNEQFF
>TRBV15|15|TRBJ2-1
CATSKSLAGVSEQFF
>TRBV10-3|14|TRBJ2-1
CAISAGATYNEQFF
>TRBV29-1|12|TRBJ1-1
CSVGAGNTEAFF
>TRBV7-9|13|TRBJ2-7
CASSEGQYYEQYF
>TRBV7-2|15|TRBJ2-3
CASRSPGQTTDTQYF
>TRBV5-4|16|TRBJ2-1
CASSPRDFSSYNEQFF
>TRBV11-2|17|TRBJ2-5
CASRRALMMRGRETQYF
>TRBV7-9|17|TRBJ2-2
CAGSSQPGQGFAGELFF
>TRBV10-3|13|TRBJ2-7
CAISERDSHEQYF
>TRBV27|13|TRBJ1-1
CASSLGANTEAFF
>TRBV28|15|TRBJ2-6
CASSLLASGANVLTF
>TRBV28|15|TRBJ2-7
CASTLGLAGAYEQYF